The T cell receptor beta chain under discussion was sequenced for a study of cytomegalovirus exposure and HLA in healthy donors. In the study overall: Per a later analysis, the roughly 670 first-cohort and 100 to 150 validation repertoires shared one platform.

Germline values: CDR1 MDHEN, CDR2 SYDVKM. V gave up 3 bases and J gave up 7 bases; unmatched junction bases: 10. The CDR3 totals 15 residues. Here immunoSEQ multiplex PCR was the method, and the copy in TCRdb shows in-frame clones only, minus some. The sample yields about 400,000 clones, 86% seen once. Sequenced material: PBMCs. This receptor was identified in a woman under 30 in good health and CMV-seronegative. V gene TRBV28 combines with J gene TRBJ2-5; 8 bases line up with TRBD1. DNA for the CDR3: TGTGCCAGCAGTTTTACAGGGGGTCTACGTGGGACCCAGTACTTC. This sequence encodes CASSFTGGLRGTQYF.